This T cell receptor beta chain was obtained from a study of T cells in Graves' hyperthyroidism and ophthalmopathy. The CDR3 contains 16 residues. Trimming removed 5 bases at V and 1 base at J, with 17 bases between. Germline CDR1 and CDR2: MNHNS and SASEGT. Study-wide findings and caveats: With a median lead of 6.5 months before onset, the model predicted ophthalmopathy.

The CDR3 regions of TCR beta were amplified from RNA transcripts. First-round RT-PCR with HTBI primers amplified the TCR CDR3 region. TCRdb independently ran MiXCR on the multiplex PCR reads; one entry per CDR3 protein. The table has 500,000 to 600,000 distinct CDR3 sequences, around 15% seen once. This clonotype was seen only a few times. Its antigen is as yet unknown. Uncontrolled infection, other autoimmune disease, pregnancy and lactation each barred patients from inclusion. It was 10 ml of fresh peripheral blood that supplied the PBMCs. The gene calls are TRBV6-1 and TRBJ2-5; a possible D gene is TRBD2 (6 bases). The sample taken for sequencing was blood. The clonotype was recovered from a woman aged 18-35 years with Graves' hyperthyroidism. The CDR3 DNA sequence: TGTGCCAGCAGTCCGGCCGCCGGGACTTTCCAAGAGACCCAGTACTTC. Its translation: CASSPAAGTFQETQYF.